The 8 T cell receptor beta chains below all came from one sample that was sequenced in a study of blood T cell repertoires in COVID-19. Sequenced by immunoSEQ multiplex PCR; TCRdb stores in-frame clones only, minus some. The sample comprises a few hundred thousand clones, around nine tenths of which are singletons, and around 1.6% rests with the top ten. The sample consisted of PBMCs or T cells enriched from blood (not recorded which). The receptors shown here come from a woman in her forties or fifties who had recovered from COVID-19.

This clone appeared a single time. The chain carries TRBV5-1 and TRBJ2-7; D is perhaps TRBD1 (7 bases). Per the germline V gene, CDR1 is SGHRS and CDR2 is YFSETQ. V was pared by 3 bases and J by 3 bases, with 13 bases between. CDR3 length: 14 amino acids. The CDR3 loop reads CASSYQGGGYEQYF. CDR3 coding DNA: TGCGCCAGCAGCTACCAGGGGGGAGGCTACGAGCAGTACTTC.

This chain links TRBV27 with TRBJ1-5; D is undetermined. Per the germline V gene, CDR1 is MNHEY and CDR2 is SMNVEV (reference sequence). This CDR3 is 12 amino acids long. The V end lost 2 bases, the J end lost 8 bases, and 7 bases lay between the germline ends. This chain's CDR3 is CASSLIGEPQHF. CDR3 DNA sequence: TGTGCCAGCAGTTTAATCGGGGAGCCCCAGCATTTT.

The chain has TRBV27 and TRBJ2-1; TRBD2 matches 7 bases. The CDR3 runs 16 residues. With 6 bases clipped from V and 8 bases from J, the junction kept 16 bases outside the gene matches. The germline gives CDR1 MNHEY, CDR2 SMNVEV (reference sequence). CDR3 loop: CASRLRPQTSSDEQFF. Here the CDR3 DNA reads TGTGCCAGCAGACTACGCCCCCAGACTAGCTCGGATGAGCAGTTCTTC.

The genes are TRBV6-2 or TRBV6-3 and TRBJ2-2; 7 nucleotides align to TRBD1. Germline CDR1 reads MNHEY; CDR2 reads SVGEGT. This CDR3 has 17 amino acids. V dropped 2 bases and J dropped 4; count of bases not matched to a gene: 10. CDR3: CASSYGVGGISTGELFF. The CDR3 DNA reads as TGTGCCAGCAGTTACGGGGTAGGGGGCATTAGCACCGGGGAGCTGTTTTTT.

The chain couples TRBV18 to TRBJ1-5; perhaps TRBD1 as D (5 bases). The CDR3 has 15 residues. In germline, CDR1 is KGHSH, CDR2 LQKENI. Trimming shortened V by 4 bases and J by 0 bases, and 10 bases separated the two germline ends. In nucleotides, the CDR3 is TGTGCCAGCTCACGAGCCAGGGATAGCAATCAGCCCCAGCATTTT. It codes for CASSRARDSNQPQHF.

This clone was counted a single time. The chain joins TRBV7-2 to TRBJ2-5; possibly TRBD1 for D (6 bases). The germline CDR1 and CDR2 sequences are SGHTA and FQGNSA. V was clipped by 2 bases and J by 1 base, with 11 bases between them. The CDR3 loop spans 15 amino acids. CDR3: CASSLLGASQETQYF. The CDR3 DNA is TGTGCCAGCAGCTTATTGGGGGCTAGCCAAGAGACCCAGTACTTC.

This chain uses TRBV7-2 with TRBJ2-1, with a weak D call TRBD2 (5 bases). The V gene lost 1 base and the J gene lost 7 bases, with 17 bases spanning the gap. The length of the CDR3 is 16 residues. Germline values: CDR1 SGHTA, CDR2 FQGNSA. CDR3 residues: CASSLVVTMKANEQFF. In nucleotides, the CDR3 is TGTGCCAGCAGCTTAGTTGTGACTATGAAGGCAAATGAGCAGTTCTTC.

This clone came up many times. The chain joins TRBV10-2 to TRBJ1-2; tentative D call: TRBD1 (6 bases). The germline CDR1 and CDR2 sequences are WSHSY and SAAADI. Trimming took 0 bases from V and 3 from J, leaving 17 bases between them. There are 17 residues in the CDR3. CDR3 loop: CASSESISQGHHYGYTF. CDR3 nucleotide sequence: TGCGCCAGCAGTGAGTCGATATCGCAGGGGCACCACTATGGCTACACCTTC.